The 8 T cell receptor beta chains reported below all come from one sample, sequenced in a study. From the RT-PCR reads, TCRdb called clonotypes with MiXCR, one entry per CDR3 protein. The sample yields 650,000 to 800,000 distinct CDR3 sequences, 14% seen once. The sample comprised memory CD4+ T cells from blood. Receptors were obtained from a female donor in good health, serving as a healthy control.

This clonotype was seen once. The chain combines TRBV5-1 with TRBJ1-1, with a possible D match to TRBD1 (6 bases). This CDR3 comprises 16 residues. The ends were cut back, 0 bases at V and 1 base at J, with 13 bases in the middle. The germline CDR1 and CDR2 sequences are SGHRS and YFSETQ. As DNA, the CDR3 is TGCGCCAGCAGCTTGGGGCAGGGGAAGGCGAACACTGAAGCTTTCTTT. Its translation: CASSLGQGKANTEAFF.

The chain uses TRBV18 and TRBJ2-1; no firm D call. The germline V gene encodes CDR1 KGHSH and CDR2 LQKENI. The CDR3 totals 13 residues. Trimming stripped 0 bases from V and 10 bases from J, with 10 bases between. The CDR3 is CASSPPLGSEQFF. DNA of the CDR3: TGTGCCAGCTCACCACCTCTGGGAAGCGAGCAGTTCTTC.

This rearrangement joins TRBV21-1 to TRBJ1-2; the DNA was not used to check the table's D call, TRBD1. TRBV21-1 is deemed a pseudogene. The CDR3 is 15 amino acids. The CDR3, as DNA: TGTGCCAGCAGCAAAGAGGACAGGGGATCCGATGGCTACACCTTC. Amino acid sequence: CASSKEDRGSDGYTF.

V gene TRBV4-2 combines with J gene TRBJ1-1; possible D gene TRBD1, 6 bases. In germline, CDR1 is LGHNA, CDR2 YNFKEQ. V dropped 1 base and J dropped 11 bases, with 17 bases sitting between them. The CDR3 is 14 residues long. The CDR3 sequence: CASSQVRDKLRAFF. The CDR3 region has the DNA TGTGCCAGCAGCCAAGTACGGGACAAACTTAGGGCTTTCTTT.

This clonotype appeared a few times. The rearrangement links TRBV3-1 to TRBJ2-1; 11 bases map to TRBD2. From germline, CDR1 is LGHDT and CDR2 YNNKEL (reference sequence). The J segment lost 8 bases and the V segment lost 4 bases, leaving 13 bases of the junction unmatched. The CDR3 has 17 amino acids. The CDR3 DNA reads TGTGCCAGCAGCCTTAAGACTAGCGGGATCTCATTATATGAGCAGTTCTTC. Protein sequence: CASSLKTSGISLYEQFF.

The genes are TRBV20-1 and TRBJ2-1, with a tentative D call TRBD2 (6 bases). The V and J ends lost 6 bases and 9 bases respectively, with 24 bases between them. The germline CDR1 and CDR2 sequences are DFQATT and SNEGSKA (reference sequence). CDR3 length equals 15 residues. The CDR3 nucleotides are TGCAGTGCCAAAGAGTGGGGGAGGATGTCGGGTGAGCAGTTCTTC. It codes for CSAKEWGRMSGEQFF.

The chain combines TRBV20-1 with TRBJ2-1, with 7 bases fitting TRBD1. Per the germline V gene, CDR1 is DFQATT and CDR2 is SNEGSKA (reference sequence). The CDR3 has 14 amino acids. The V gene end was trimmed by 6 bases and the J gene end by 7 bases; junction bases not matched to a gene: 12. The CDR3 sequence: CSARQGNFRNEQFF. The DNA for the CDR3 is TGCAGTGCACGACAGGGCAATTTTAGAAATGAGCAGTTCTTC.

CDR3 region: CSARVFSGGSTDTQYF. CDR3 nucleotides: TGCAGTGCTAGAGTCTTCAGCGGGGGAAGCACAGATACGCAGTATTTT. The V and J genes are TRBV20-1 and TRBJ2-3, with 8 bases lining up with TRBD2. CDR1 and CDR2 (germline): DFQATT, SNEGSKA (reference sequence). The CDR3 contains 16 residues. The ends lost 1 base at V and 0 bases at J; junction bases unmatched: 6.